This T cell receptor (beta chain) was obtained from a study of long-term antiretroviral therapy in people with HIV. Study background: There is a gap of about a decade between the earliest samples and the later 2015 immediate-ART recommendation.

immunoSEQ v3.0 was run at survey level. Sequencing used immunoSEQ multiplex PCR; TCRdb keeps in-frame clones, though not all of them. The sample includes over 30,000 clones, roughly 74% of them seen just once. CDR1 and CDR2 (germline): SGHDT, YYEEEE. The V gene lost 6 bases and the J gene lost 0 bases, with 16 bases spanning the gap. The length of the CDR3 is 15 residues. This specimen was unsorted PBMCs, taken 3 years after starting antiretroviral therapy. The source is a man aged 45-60 years with HIV. The chain carries TRBV5-6 and TRBJ2-7; weak D call: TRBD1 (6 bases). The CDR3 coding sequence is TGTGCCAGCACCCGCCGGGACACAAGCTCCTACGAGCAGTACTTC. Encoded protein: CASTRRDTSSYEQYF.